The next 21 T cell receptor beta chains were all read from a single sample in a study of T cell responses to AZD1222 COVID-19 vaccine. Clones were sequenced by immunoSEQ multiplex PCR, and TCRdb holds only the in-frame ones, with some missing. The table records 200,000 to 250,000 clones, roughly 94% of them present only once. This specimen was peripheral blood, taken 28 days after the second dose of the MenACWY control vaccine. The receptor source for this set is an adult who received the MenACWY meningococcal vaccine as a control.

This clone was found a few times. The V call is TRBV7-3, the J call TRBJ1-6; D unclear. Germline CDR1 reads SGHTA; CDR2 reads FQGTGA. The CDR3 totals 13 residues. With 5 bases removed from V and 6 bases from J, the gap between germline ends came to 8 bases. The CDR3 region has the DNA TGTGCCAGCAGCCAGGACCCTAATTCACCCCTCCACTTT. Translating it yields CASSQDPNSPLHF.

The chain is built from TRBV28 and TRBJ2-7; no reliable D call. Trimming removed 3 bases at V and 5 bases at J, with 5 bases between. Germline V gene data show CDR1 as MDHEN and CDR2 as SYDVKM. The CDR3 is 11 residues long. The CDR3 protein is CASSLVDEQYF. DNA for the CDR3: TGTGCCAGCAGTTTGGTAGACGAGCAGTACTTC.

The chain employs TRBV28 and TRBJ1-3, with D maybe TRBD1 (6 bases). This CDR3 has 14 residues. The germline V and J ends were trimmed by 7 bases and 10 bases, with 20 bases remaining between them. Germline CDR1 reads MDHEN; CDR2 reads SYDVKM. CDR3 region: CASTQGYNPRTIYF. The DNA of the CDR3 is TGTGCCAGCACACAGGGTTATAACCCGCGAACCATATATTTT.

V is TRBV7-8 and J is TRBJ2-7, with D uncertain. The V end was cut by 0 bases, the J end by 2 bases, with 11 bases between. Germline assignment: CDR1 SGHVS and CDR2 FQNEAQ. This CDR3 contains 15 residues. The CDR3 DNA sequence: TGTGCCAGCAGCTTAGCTATAAGCGAACCCTACGAGCAGTACTTC. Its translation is CASSLAISEPYEQYF.

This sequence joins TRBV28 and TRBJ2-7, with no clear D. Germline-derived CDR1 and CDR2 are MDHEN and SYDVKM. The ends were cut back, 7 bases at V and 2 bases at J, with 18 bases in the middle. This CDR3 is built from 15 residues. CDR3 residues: CASTALESSPYEQYF. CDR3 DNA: TGTGCCAGCACCGCCCTAGAGAGCAGTCCCTACGAGCAGTACTTC.

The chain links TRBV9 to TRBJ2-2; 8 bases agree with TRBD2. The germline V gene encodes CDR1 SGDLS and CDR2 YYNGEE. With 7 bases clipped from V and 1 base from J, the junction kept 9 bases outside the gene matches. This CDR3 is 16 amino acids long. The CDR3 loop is CASSFGLAGNTGELFF. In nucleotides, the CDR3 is TGTGCCAGCTCCTTCGGGCTAGCGGGGAACACCGGGGAGCTGTTTTTT.

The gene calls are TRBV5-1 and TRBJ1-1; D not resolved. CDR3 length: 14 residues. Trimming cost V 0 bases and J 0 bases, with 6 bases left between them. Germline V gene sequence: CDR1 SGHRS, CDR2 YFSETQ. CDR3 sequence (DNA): TGCGCCAGCAGCTTGGGATCTATGAACACTGAAGCTTTCTTT. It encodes CASSLGSMNTEAFF.

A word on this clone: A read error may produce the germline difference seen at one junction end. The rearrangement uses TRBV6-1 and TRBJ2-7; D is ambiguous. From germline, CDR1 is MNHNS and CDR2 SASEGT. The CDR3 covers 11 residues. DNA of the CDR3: TGTGCCAGCAGCGAAGGTTACGAGCAGTACTTC. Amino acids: CASSEGYEQYF.

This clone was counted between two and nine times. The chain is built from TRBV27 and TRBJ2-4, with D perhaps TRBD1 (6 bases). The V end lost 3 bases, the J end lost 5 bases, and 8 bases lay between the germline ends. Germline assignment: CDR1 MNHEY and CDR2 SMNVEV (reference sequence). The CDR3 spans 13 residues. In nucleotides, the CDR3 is TGTGCCAGCAGTTTTTCAGGGGAAAACATTCAGTACTTC. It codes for CASSFSGENIQYF.

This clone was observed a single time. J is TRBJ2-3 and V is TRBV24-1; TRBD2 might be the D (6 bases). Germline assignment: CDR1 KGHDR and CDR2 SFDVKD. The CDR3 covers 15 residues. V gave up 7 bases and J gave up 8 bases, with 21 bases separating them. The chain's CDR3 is CATSTSDGGTATQYF. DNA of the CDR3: TGTGCCACCAGCACCTCTGACGGGGGTACGGCTACGCAGTATTTT.

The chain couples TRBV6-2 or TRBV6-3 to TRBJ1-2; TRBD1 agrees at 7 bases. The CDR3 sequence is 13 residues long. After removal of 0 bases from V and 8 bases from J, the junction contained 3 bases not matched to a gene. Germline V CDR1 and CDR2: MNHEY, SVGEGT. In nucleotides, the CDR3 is TGTGCCAGCAGTTACTCAGGGGGCGGCGGCTACACCTTC. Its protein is CASSYSGGGGYTF.

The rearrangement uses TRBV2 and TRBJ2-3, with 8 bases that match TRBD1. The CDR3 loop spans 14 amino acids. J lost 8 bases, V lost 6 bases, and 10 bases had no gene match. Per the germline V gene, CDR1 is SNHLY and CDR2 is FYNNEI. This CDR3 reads CASRRTGSDGTQYF. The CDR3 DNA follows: TGTGCCAGCAGGAGGACAGGGTCTGACGGTACGCAGTATTTT.

The CDR3 coding sequence is TGTGCCAGCAGCTTAGGGTCGGGGGGGACCCCGTTCTTC. It yields the protein CASSLGSGGTPFF. J is TRBJ2-1 and V is TRBV7-2; 8 bases are shared with TRBD2. Germline V gives CDR1 SGHTA, CDR2 FQGNSA. The CDR3 contains 13 residues. The V segment lost 1 base and the J segment 15 bases; nucleotides outside the gene matches: 8.

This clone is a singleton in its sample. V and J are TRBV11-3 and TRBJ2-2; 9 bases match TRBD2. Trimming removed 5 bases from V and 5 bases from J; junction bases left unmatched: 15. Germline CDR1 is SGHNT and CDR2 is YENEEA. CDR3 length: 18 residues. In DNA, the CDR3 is TGTGCCAGCAGCCCCGCCACTGGAGGCGGGGGGGGGACCGGGGAGCTGTTTTTT. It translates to CASSPATGGGGGTGELFF.

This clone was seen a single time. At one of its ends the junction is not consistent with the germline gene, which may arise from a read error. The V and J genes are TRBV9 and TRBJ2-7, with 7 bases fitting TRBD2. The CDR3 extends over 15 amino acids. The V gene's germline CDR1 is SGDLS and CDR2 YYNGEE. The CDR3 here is CASTVGTKGNYEQYF. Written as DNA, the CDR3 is TGTGCCAGCACCGTAGGGACTAAAGGGAACTACGAGCAGTACTTC.

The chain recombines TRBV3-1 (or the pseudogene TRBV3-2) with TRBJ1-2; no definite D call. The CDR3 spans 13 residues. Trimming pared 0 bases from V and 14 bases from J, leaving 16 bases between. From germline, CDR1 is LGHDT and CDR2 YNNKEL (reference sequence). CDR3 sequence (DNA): TGTGCCAGCAGCCAAGATGAGACCTCTACTAGGACCTTC. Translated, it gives CASSQDETSTRTF.

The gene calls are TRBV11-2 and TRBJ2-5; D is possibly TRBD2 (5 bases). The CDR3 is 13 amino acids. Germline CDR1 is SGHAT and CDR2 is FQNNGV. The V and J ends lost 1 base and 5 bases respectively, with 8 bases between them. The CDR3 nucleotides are TGTGCCAGCAGCTTAGGGCCGGGGGAGACCCAGTACTTC. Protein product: CASSLGPGETQYF. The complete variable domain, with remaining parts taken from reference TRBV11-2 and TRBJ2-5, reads EAGVAQSPRYKIIEKRQSVAFWCNPISGHATLYWYQQILGQGPKLLIQFQNNGVVDDSQLPKDRFSAERLKGVDSTLKIQPAKLEDSAVYLCASSLGPGETQYFGPGTRLLVL.

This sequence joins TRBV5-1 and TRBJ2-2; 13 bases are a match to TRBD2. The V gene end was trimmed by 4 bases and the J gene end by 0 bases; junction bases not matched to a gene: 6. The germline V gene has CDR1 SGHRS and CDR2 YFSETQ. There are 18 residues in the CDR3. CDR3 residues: CASSDRTSGGPNTGELFF. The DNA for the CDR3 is TGCGCCAGCAGCGATCGGACTAGCGGGGGCCCGAACACCGGGGAGCTGTTTTTT.

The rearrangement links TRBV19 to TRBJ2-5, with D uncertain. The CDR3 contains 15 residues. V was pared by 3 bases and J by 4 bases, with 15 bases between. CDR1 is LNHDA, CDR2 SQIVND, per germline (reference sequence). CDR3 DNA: TGTGCCAGTAGTATTGAGGCGTCATGGCCAGAGACCCAGTACTTC. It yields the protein CASSIEASWPETQYF.

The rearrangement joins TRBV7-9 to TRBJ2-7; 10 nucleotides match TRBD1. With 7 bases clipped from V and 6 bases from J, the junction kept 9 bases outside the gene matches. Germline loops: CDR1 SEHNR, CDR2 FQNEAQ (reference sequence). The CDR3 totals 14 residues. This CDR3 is CASIPEGQGFEQYF. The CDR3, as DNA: TGTGCCAGCATCCCTGAGGGACAGGGGTTCGAGCAGTACTTC.

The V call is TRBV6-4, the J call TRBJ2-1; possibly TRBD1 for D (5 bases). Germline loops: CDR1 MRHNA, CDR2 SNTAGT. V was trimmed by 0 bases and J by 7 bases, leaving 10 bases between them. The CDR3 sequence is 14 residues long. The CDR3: CASSDSGLSNEQFF. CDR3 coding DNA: TGTGCCAGCAGTGACTCGGGGCTAAGTAATGAGCAGTTCTTC.